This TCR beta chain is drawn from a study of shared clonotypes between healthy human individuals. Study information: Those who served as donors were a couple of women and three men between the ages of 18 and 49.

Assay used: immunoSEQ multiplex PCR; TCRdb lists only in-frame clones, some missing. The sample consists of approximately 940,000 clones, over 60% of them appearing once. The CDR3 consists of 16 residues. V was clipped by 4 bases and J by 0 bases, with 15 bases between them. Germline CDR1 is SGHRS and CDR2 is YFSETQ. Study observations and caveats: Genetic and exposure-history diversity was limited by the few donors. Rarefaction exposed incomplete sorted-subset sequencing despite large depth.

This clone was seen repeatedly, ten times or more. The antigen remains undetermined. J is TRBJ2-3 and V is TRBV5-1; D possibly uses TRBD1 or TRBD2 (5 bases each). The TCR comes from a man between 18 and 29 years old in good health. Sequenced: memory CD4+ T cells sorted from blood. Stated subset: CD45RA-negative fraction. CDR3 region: CASSPWGRASTDTQYF. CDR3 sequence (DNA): TGCGCCAGCAGCCCTTGGGGACGGGCTAGCACAGATACGCAGTATTTT.